Listed here are 20 T cell receptor beta chains from one sample, sequenced in a study of beta chain features in type 1 diabetes. Every bit of the isolated RNA underwent reverse transcription, so sequencing read expressed TCRB transcripts. Clones were sequenced by immunoSEQ multiplex PCR, and TCRdb holds only the in-frame ones, with some missing. Of hundreds of thousands of clones in the sample, around an eighth were seen once. Material: naive CD4+ T cells from blood. The source is a man aged 18 to 30 in good health.

This clone was recorded a few times. The rearrangement links TRBV6-5 to TRBJ1-5; the D gene is possibly TRBD1 (5 bases). The V end was cut by 8 bases, the J end by 3 bases, with 8 bases between. The CDR3 has 12 amino acids. Germline-derived CDR1 and CDR2 are MNHEY and SVGAGI. The CDR3 region is CASGAYNQPQHF. The CDR3 coding sequence is TGTGCCAGCGGGGCCTACAATCAGCCCCAGCATTTT.

The chain carries TRBV7-3 and TRBJ2-2, with D possibly being TRBD2 (6 bases). Per the germline V gene, CDR1 is SGHTA and CDR2 is FQGTGA. V was shortened by 2 bases and J by 2 bases, with 9 bases between the two germline ends. CDR3 length equals 15 residues. The CDR3 reads CASSLAGINTGELFF. The CDR3 bases are TGTGCCAGCAGCTTAGCGGGGATTAACACCGGGGAGCTGTTTTTT. Together with reference TRBV7-3 and TRBJ2-2, the CDR3 gives the full variable domain: GAGVSQTPSNKVTEKGKYVELRCDPISGHTALYWYRQSLGQGPEFLIYFQGTGAADDSGLPNDRFFAVRPEGSVSTLKIQRTERGDSAVYLCASSLAGINTGELFFGEGSRLTVL.

V usage is TRBV6-6 and J usage is TRBJ1-1; D is unresolved. V dropped 8 bases and J dropped 4 bases, with 17 bases sitting between them. The length of the CDR3 is 14 residues. The germline gives CDR1 MNHNY, CDR2 SVGAGI (reference sequence). The CDR3 DNA reads as TGTGCCAGCGTCCTTCGGGTTGGTATCACTGAAGCTTTCTTT. Its protein is CASVLRVGITEAFF.

This clone has only a few counts. As DNA, the CDR3 is TGTGCCAGCAGTGAGTCGGGACAGATGAACACTGAAGCTTTCTTT. This gives the protein CASSESGQMNTEAFF. This chain connects TRBV28 to TRBJ1-1, with 7 bases identical to TRBD1. J gave up 0 bases and V 5 bases, and 6 bases lay outside the gene matches. Per the germline V gene, CDR1 is MDHEN and CDR2 is SYDVKM. This CDR3 has 15 amino acids. The full variable domain, its missing parts supplied by reference TRBV28 and TRBJ1-1, is DVKVTQSSRYLVKRTGEKVFLECVQDMDHENMFWYRQDPGLGLRLIYFSYDVKMKEKGDIPEGYSVSREKKERFSLILESASTNQTSMYLCASSESGQMNTEAFFGQGTRLTVV.

The chain couples TRBV18 to TRBJ2-7; D gene uncertain. CDR1 and CDR2 from the germline V gene are KGHSH and LQKENI. The CDR3 runs 13 residues. The V and J ends lost 2 bases and 4 bases respectively, with 9 bases between them. CDR3 residues: CASSPSSDYEQYF. For the CDR3, the DNA is TGTGCCAGCTCACCAAGCAGCGATTACGAGCAGTACTTC.

The chain recombines TRBV5-1 with TRBJ2-5, with TRBD2 matching over 13 bases. Per germline, CDR1 SGHRS and CDR2 YFSETQ. The CDR3 contains 16 residues. The junction had 4 bases not matched to a gene; V was cut back by 4 bases and J by 1 base. CDR3 DNA: TGCGCCAGCAGCAAGGGACTAGCGGGATTCCAAGAGACCCAGTACTTC. Protein sequence: CASSKGLAGFQETQYF.

V usage is TRBV19 and J usage is TRBJ1-1; D is perhaps TRBD1 (6 bases). This CDR3 spans 12 amino acids. V was shortened by 3 bases and J by 6 bases, with 8 bases between the two germline ends. Germline V gives CDR1 LNHDA, CDR2 SQIVND (reference sequence). The CDR3 bases are TGTGCCAGTAGTATTGGGGGCGCTGAAGCTTTCTTT. This sequence encodes CASSIGGAEAFF. Using reference TRBV19 and TRBJ1-1 for the parts outside the CDR3, the full variable domain is DGGITQSPKYLFRKEGQNVTLSCEQNLNHDAMYWYRQDPGQGLRLIYYSQIVNDFQKGDIAEGYSVSREKKESFPLTVTSAQKNPTAFYLCASSIGGAEAFFGQGTRLTVV.

This clone was picked up a small number of times. The chain links TRBV19 to TRBJ1-5; D unclear. Germline values: CDR1 LNHDA, CDR2 SQIVND (reference sequence). This CDR3 is 14 amino acids long. V shed 3 bases and J shed 4 bases, with 10 bases lying between them. In nucleotides, the CDR3 is TGTGCCAGTAGTATTATGGTCGGGAATCAGCCCCAGCATTTT. Translating it yields CASSIMVGNQPQHF. The full variable domain, in which reference TRBV19 and TRBJ1-5 provide the parts outside the CDR3, is DGGITQSPKYLFRKEGQNVTLSCEQNLNHDAMYWYRQDPGQGLRLIYYSQIVNDFQKGDIAEGYSVSREKKESFPLTVTSAQKNPTAFYLCASSIMVGNQPQHFGDGTRLSIL.

This clone has a handful of counts. The chain links TRBV5-1 to TRBJ2-7; D not certain. Germline CDR1 SGHRS, CDR2 YFSETQ. The CDR3 consists of 15 residues. Trimming took 4 bases from V and 2 from J, leaving 16 bases between them. The CDR3, as DNA: TGCGCCAGCAGCCAAAATGGAGTTACTCCCTACGAGCAGTACTTC. It codes for CASSQNGVTPYEQYF.

The J gene is TRBJ1-2, the V gene TRBV9; D gene unclear. CDR1 is SGDLS, CDR2 YYNGEE, per germline. V lost 2 bases and J 4 bases, leaving 12 bases between the germline ends. CDR3 size: 14 residues. Written as DNA, the CDR3 is TGTGCCAGCAGCGTCAGAATCGCCCCCTATGGCTACACCTTC. This sequence encodes CASSVRIAPYGYTF.

This clone was observed a handful of times. The J gene is TRBJ1-5, the V gene TRBV7-8; D call uncertain. Deletions cut 4 bases from V and 2 bases from J, with 12 bases between. The CDR3 contains 15 residues. Germline V lookup: CDR1 SGHVS, CDR2 FQNEAQ. The CDR3 loop is CASSSWIGGNQPQHF. DNA for the CDR3: TGTGCCAGCAGCTCTTGGATAGGAGGCAATCAGCCCCAGCATTTT.

The CDR3 here is CASRTGTGRDTQYF. The CDR3 nucleotides are TGTGCCAGCAGGACCGGGACAGGGAGGGATACGCAGTATTTT. The rearrangement links TRBV6-5 to TRBJ2-3, with TRBD1 matching 9 bases. Trimming removed 6 bases from V and 6 bases from J; junction bases left unmatched: 7. This CDR3 is built from 14 residues. Germline V gene data show CDR1 as MNHEY and CDR2 as SVGAGI.

The chain links TRBV7-6 to TRBJ2-3, with TRBD1 identical over 7 bases. V dropped 5 bases and J dropped 3; count of bases not matched to a gene: 8. Looked up from germline, CDR1 is SGHVS and CDR2 is FNYEAQ. CDR3 length: 15 amino acids. The CDR3 sequence: CASSPRGGPTDTQYF. DNA for the CDR3: TGTGCCAGCAGCCCCAGAGGGGGCCCAACAGATACGCAGTATTTT.

Only a few counts were recorded for this clone. The chain carries TRBV7-2 and TRBJ2-7; D may be TRBD2 (6 bases). The CDR3 has 14 residues. V dropped 5 bases and J dropped 2 bases, with 13 bases sitting between them. Germline lookup yields CDR1 SGHTA and CDR2 FQGNSA. CDR3 nucleotides: TGTGCCAGCAGCCCCGGGAGAAATGCCTACGAGCAGTACTTC. Protein product: CASSPGRNAYEQYF.

In this sample, this clone turned up a few times. The rearrangement links TRBV18 to TRBJ2-7; D might be TRBD2 (5 bases). This CDR3 comprises 13 residues. The germline V gene encodes CDR1 KGHSH and CDR2 LQKENI. V dropped 0 bases and J dropped 2 bases, with 5 bases sitting between them. The CDR3: CASSPPGAYEQYF. The CDR3 nucleotides are TGTGCCAGCTCACCACCCGGGGCCTACGAGCAGTACTTC.

The chain uses TRBV9 and TRBJ2-2, with 9 bases fitting TRBD1. From germline, CDR1 is SGDLS and CDR2 YYNGEE. Trimming at V came to 6 bases and at J to 5 bases, leaving 8 bases not matched to a gene. CDR3 length equals 15 residues. The CDR3 sequence: CASTEQGAGTGELFF. The CDR3 bases are TGTGCCAGCACCGAACAGGGGGCCGGGACCGGGGAGCTGTTTTTT.

The chain combines TRBV19 with TRBJ2-7, with TRBD2 identical over 7 bases. Per germline, CDR1 LNHDA and CDR2 SQIVND (reference sequence). The CDR3 is made up of 13 amino acids. V lost 6 bases and J lost 2; bases outside the gene matches: 4. CDR3 residues: CASRGGIAYEQYF. The CDR3 coding sequence is TGTGCCAGTAGGGGGGGGATCGCCTACGAGCAGTACTTC.

This clone was detected a few times. The J gene is TRBJ1-2, the V gene TRBV27; D gene unclear. Germline V lookup: CDR1 MNHEY, CDR2 SMNVEV (reference sequence). The CDR3 totals 17 residues. Trimming left V 0 bases short and J 0 bases short, with 14 bases between. The CDR3 nucleotides read TGTGCCAGCAGTTTATCCGGCGGGCAGGCTACTAACTATGGCTACACCTTC. Amino acids: CASSLSGGQATNYGYTF.

This chain joins TRBV5-1 and TRBJ2-5; D might be TRBD1 (5 bases). CDR3 length: 15 residues. Trimming left V 0 bases short and J 5 bases short, with 14 bases between. The germline V gene encodes CDR1 SGHRS and CDR2 YFSETQ. The CDR3 nucleotides are TGCGCCAGCAGCTTGGAGGGGTCCGTTGCGGAGACCCAGTACTTC. This gives the protein CASSLEGSVAETQYF. Variable domain in full (rest from reference TRBV5-1 and TRBJ2-5): KAGVTQTPRYLIKTRGQQVTLSCSPISGHRSVSWYQQTPGQGLQFLFEYFSETQRNKGNFPGRFSGRQFSNSRSEMNVSTLELGDSALYLCASSLEGSVAETQYFGPGTRLLVL.

V gene TRBV5-1 combines with J gene TRBJ2-5; 7 bases are shared with TRBD1. CDR1 and CDR2 from the germline V gene are SGHRS and YFSETQ. The V segment lost 4 bases and the J segment 5 bases; nucleotides outside the gene matches: 2. This CDR3 contains 12 residues. The DNA for the CDR3 is TGCGCCAGCAGCACAGGGGTGGAGACCCAGTACTTC. This gives the protein CASSTGVETQYF.